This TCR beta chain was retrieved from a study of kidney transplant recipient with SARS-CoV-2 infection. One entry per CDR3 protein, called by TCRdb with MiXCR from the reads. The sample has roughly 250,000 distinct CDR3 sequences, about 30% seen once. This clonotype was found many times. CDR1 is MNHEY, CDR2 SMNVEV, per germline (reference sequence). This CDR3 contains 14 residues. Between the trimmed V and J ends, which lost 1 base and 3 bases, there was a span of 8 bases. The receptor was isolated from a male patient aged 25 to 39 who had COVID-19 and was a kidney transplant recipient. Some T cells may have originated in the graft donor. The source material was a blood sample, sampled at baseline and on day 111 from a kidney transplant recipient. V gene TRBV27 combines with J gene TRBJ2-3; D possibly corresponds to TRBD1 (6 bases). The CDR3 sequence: CASSLWTETDTQYF. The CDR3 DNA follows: TGTGCCAGCAGTTTATGGACAGAAACAGATACGCAGTATTTT.